A selection of T cell receptor beta chains follows, all from one sample in a study of T cell responses to AZD1222 COVID-19 vaccine. Sequenced by immunoSEQ multiplex PCR; TCRdb stores in-frame clones only, minus some. The sample lists about 120,000 clones, about 89% seen once, with 5% to 6% in the top ten. The specimen was peripheral blood, collected on day 0 of AZD1222 vaccination. The receptors derive from an adult in good health. Both conserved end residues are part of each CDR3. D genes are given only for firm matches. The size field is filled for only some rows; it gives once, few, many or a size class.

j_gene: TRBJ1-5; len: 13; abundance: NA; d_gene: TRBD1; v_gene: TRBV7-9; CDR3nt: TGTGCCAGCAGCCTTGGACAGGCCCAGCCCCAGCATTTT; CDR3aa: CASSLGQAQPQHF
j_gene: TRBJ1-1; len: 13; abundance: NA; d_gene: NA; v_gene: TRBV6-5; CDR3nt: TGTGCCAGCAGCCTCCGGGAGAACACTGAAGCTTTCTTT; CDR3aa: CASSLRENTEAFF
j_gene: TRBJ1-1; len: 14; abundance: NA; d_gene: NA; v_gene: TRBV11-2; CDR3nt: TGTGCCAGCAGCGCCTTCAGGGAGAACACTGAAGCTTTCTTT; CDR3aa: CASSAFRENTEAFF
j_gene: TRBJ1-6; len: 14; abundance: few; d_gene: NA; v_gene: TRBV27; CDR3nt: TGTGCCAGCAAAGGGTTACAGGGAGTATCACCCCTCCACTTT; CDR3aa: CASKGLQGVSPLHF
j_gene: TRBJ2-3; len: 16; abundance: NA; d_gene: NA; v_gene: TRBV6-1; CDR3nt: TGTGCCAGCAGTGAGCGGGGACTCACTAACACAGATACGCAGTATTTT; CDR3aa: CASSERGLTNTDTQYF
j_gene: TRBJ1-2; len: 13; abundance: NA; d_gene: NA; v_gene: TRBV9; CDR3nt: TGTGCCAGCAGCGTAGCAGTCTCCTATGGCTACACCTTC; CDR3aa: CASSVAVSYGYTF
j_gene: TRBJ1-2; len: 17; abundance: NA; d_gene: TRBD1; v_gene: TRBV5-1; CDR3nt: TGCGCCAGCAGCTGGGCAGGGGGCGTTCCTCAAAACTATGGCTACACCTTC; CDR3aa: CASSWAGGVPQNYGYTF
j_gene: TRBJ2-3; len: 16; abundance: NA; d_gene: TRBD2; v_gene: TRBV11-2; CDR3nt: TGTGCCAGCAGCCACGCGGTGGCGGGAGCGCCAGATACGCAGTATTTT; CDR3aa: CASSHAVAGAPDTQYF
j_gene: TRBJ2-1; len: 13; abundance: few; d_gene: NA; v_gene: TRBV12-3/TRBV12-4; CDR3nt: TGTGCCAGCAGTCCGGACGGTTACAATGAGCAGTTCTTC; CDR3aa: CASSPDGYNEQFF
j_gene: TRBJ2-7; len: 14; abundance: NA; d_gene: TRBD1; v_gene: TRBV27; CDR3nt: TGTGCCAGCGCCACGACAGGGTGGCCCTACGAGCAGTACTTC; CDR3aa: CASATTGWPYEQYF